Listed below are T cell receptor beta chains from one sample, sequenced in a study of T-cell memory formation after mild COVID-19. TCRdb called the 5' RACE reads again in MiXCR, with one record for every CDR3 protein. The sample lists some 210,000 distinct CDR3 sequences; 25% to 35% were seen once. Material for sequencing was PBMCs or a T cell subset sorted from them (not recorded which). Receptors originate from an adult woman who had mild COVID-19 (a few samples of this study predate the infection). Cell type and time point are not known. CDR3s include the opening cysteine and the closing phenylalanine or tryptophan. D genes are given only for firm matches. Clone size is given for some rows only: seen once, a few or many times, or a class if the clone is expanded.

>TRBV10-3|.|TRBJ2-2|.
TGTGCCATCAGTGAGTCACCCGGAGGCCCCGGGGAGCTGTTTTTT
CAISESPGGPGELFF
>TRBV7-7|few|TRBJ2-5|.
TGTGCTAGCAGCTTAGGAAGTATTGGGGAGACCCAGTACTTC
CASSLGSIGETQYF
>TRBV5-1|.|TRBJ2-7|.
TGCGCCAGCACCCCCTTGGCGGGGGCAGGCGACCAGTACTTC
CASTPLAGAGDQYF
>TRBV20-1|few|TRBJ1-5|.
TGCAGTGCTAGAGGAGGGCAGGGGAGTCAGCCCCAGCATTTT
CSARGGQGSQPQHF
>TRBV7-9|.|TRBJ2-1|.
TGTGCCAGCAGCTTTACATTAGCCAATGAGCAGTTCTTC
CASSFTLANEQFF
>TRBV19|.|TRBJ2-1|.
TGTGCCAGTAGTAGGCCGAACAATGAGCAGTTCTTC
CASSRPNNEQFF
>TRBV15|.|TRBJ2-7|TRBD1
TGTGCCACCAGCAGAGAGGGTTTTGGGACAGGTTTCTCCTACGAGCAGTACTTC
CATSREGFGTGFSYEQYF
>TRBV24-1|.|TRBJ2-3|TRBD1
TGTGCCACCAGTGAGCAGGGGGCTCCAGATACGCAGTATTTT
CATSEQGAPDTQYF
>TRBV11-2|.|TRBJ2-7|.
TGTGCCAGCAGCTTAAACAGGGTCTCCTACGAGCAGTACTTC
CASSLNRVSYEQYF
>TRBV7-3|.|TRBJ2-7|.
TGTGCCAGCAGCTTAACTCGCAGGGGAGGAGAAGGGCAGTACTTC
CASSLTRRGGEGQYF
>TRBV12-3/TRBV12-4|few|TRBJ2-1|.
TGTGCCAGCGGGGGGCATTACAATGAGCAGTTCTTC
CASGGHYNEQFF
>TRBV19|.|TRBJ1-1|TRBD1
TGTGCCAGTAGTATGGCAGGGGGCGCGAACACTGAAGCTTTCTTT
CASSMAGGANTEAFF
>TRBV2|.|TRBJ2-7|.
TGTGCCAGCAGGAGAGGGGCACCCTCCTACGAGCAGTACTTC
CASRRGAPSYEQYF
>TRBV7-9|few|TRBJ1-2|TRBD1
TGTGCCAGCAGCTTTGACAGGGGATCTAACTATGGCTACACCTTC
CASSFDRGSNYGYTF
>TRBV3-1|.|TRBJ1-2|TRBD1
TGTGCCAGCAGCCAAGACAGGGGGCTTGGCTACACCTTC
CASSQDRGLGYTF
>TRBV6-2/TRBV6-3|.|TRBJ1-4|.
TGTGCCAGCAGACGCTCGGGGGCTGAGGAAAAACTGTTTTTT
CASRRSGAEEKLFF
>TRBV28|.|TRBJ1-3|.
TGTGCCAGCACCACCGGGTGGGGTGGAAACACCATATATTTT
CASTTGWGGNTIYF
>TRBV20-1|.|TRBJ1-2|TRBD1
TGCAGTGCAGACAGGGAAACCTATGGCTACACCTTC
CSADRETYGYTF
>TRBV18|few|TRBJ1-2|.
TGTGCCAGCTCACCACCTTCCCGGGGGATCTATGGCTACACCTTC
CASSPPSRGIYGYTF
>TRBV7-9|.|TRBJ2-1|TRBD1
TGTGCCAGCAGGTCCCGACAGGGGCCGCACAATGAGCAGTTCTTC
CASRSRQGPHNEQFF
>TRBV6-5|.|TRBJ1-1|.
TGTGCCAGCAGCCCAAAGGGGGGGAACACTGAAGCTTTCTTT
CASSPKGGNTEAFF
>TRBV20-1|.|TRBJ2-7|.
TGCAGTGCTATCGCGGTAACCTACGAGCAGTACTTC
CSAIAVTYEQYF
>TRBV12-3/TRBV12-4|.|TRBJ2-1|TRBD2
TGTGCCAGCAGTTTACGAAGCGGGAGAGGAAATGAGCAGTTCTTC
CASSLRSGRGNEQFF
>TRBV14|.|TRBJ2-7|.
TGTGCCAGCAGCCGGGGGTCTACCTACGAGCAGTACTTC
CASSRGSTYEQYF
>TRBV4-1|few|TRBJ2-7|.
TGCGCCAGCAGCCAATCGCCATACTTTACTCCAAGGGAGCAGTACTTC
CASSQSPYFTPREQYF
>TRBV9|.|TRBJ2-3|TRBD2
TGTGCCAGCAGCGTAGAGCTAGCGGGAGAAATAGATACGCAGTATTTT
CASSVELAGEIDTQYF
>TRBV6-5|.|TRBJ1-4|TRBD1
TGTGCCAGCAGTTACTCATTGGGACAGGCGACTAATGAAAAACTGTTTTTT
CASSYSLGQATNEKLFF
>TRBV21-1|once|TRBJ1-3|.
TGTGCCAGCAGCACACCCTTGGCAGGCCGAAGCTCTGGAAACACCATATATTTT
CASSTPLAGRSSGNTIYF
>TRBV4-2|.|TRBJ2-2|.
TGTGCCAGCAGCCAAGATCTGGGAGGGAACACCGGGGAGCTGTTTTTT
CASSQDLGGNTGELFF
>TRBV29-1|few|TRBJ1-2|.
TGCAGCGTTGAAGATGTTGGGAACTATGGCTACACCTTC
CSVEDVGNYGYTF
>TRBV3-1|few|TRBJ2-7|.
TGTGCCAGCAGCCAAGCGGGTTACCCCTCCTACGAGCAGTACTTC
CASSQAGYPSYEQYF
>TRBV5-1|.|TRBJ1-4|.
TGCGCCAGCAGCTTGTCCGCGGCAGTGAACGAAAAACTGTTTTTT
CASSLSAAVNEKLFF
>TRBV7-9|.|TRBJ2-7|.
TGTGCCAGCAGTCATCGACAGGACGTCTCCTACGAGCAGTACTTC
CASSHRQDVSYEQYF
>TRBV5-6|.|TRBJ2-5|.
TGTGCCAGCAGCCCCATTCATCTAGCAGGCGGGGAGACCCAGTACTTC
CASSPIHLAGGETQYF
>TRBV19|.|TRBJ1-5|TRBD1
TGTGCCAGTAGCGCCGGGACAGGGAGAAGCAATCAGCCCCAGCATTTT
CASSAGTGRSNQPQHF
>TRBV10-3|few|TRBJ1-6|TRBD1
TGTGCCATCAAGGGACAGCAAAATTCACCCCTCCACTTT
CAIKGQQNSPLHF
>TRBV4-1|.|TRBJ2-7|.
TGCGCCAGCAGCCAAGAGGGAGCCAGGGGCTACGAGCAGTACTTC
CASSQEGARGYEQYF
>TRBV25-1|few|TRBJ2-7|TRBD2
TGTGCCAGCAGTCCCTCGGGACTAGGGGCCTACGAGCAGTACTTC
CASSPSGLGAYEQYF
>TRBV3-1|.|TRBJ1-1|TRBD1
TGTGCCAGCAGCCAAGTCCTGACAGGGGGCTTGAACACTGAAGCTTTCTTT
CASSQVLTGGLNTEAFF
>TRBV2|few|TRBJ2-5|TRBD2
TGTGCCAGCAGTGTAAATGGCAGGATGGGCGGGAGTGAGACCCAGTACTTC
CASSVNGRMGGSETQYF
>TRBV5-5|.|TRBJ2-7|TRBD1
TGTGCCAGCAGCATCGGACAGGGGGACTACGAGCAGTACTTC
CASSIGQGDYEQYF
>TRBV6-6|few|TRBJ2-7|.
TGTGCCAGCAGTTACTCGCGCTCCTACGAGCAGTACTTC
CASSYSRSYEQYF
>TRBV9|.|TRBJ2-5|TRBD2
TGTGCCAGCAGCGTAGCGGGAGGTCGGCAAGAGACCCAGTACTTC
CASSVAGGRQETQYF
>TRBV28|few|TRBJ1-5|.
TGTGCCAGCAGTTTAGGGGGACTGGATCAGCCCCAGCATTTT
CASSLGGLDQPQHF
>TRBV6-5|.|TRBJ2-7|TRBD2
TGTGCCAGCAGTCTCAGACTAGCGGGAGCCTACGAGCAGTACTTC
CASSLRLAGAYEQYF
>TRBV7-2|many|TRBJ2-1|.
TGTGCCAGCAGCCTGACAGGCCCAGACAATGAGCAGTTCTTC
CASSLTGPDNEQFF
>TRBV4-2|few|TRBJ2-1|.
TGTGCCAGCAGCCAAGATTGGGACGGCTCCTACAATGAGCAGTTCTTC
CASSQDWDGSYNEQFF
>TRBV2|.|TRBJ2-1|.
TGTGCCAGCAGGGTTAGCGGATCCTCCTACAATGAGCAGTTCTTC
CASRVSGSSYNEQFF